This entry lists 17 T cell receptor beta chains sequenced from one sample in a study of blood T cell repertoires in COVID-19. Sequencing was performed with immunoSEQ multiplex PCR; in TCRdb, only in-frame clones are kept and a portion is missing. The repertoire has about 280,000 clones, 75% to 85% of them found once; the top ten carry roughly 4.6%. The sample taken for sequencing was peripheral blood. These TCRs come from a man aged 50-60 years with active or convalescent COVID-19.

The chain links TRBV5-5 to TRBJ2-7, with D possibly being TRBD2 (6 bases). The V and J ends lost 1 base and 0 bases respectively, with 11 bases between them. Germline V gene lookup returns CDR1 SGHKS and CDR2 YYEKEE (reference sequence). The CDR3 consists of 15 residues. Here the CDR3 DNA reads TGTGCCAGCAGCTTGCAGGCGGGAAACTCCTACGAGCAGTACTTC. Protein sequence: CASSLQAGNSYEQYF.

This clone was counted only a few times. The rearrangement joins TRBV14 to TRBJ2-7; TRBD2 matches 8 bases. Germline trimming cut 1 base from V and 4 bases from J; bases unmatched to any gene: 9. The CDR3 contains 16 residues. Germline V gene sequence: CDR1 SGHDN, CDR2 FVKESK. DNA for the CDR3: TGTGCCAGCAGCCAAGTGACGGGACTAGATCGTTACGAGCAGTACTTC. This sequence encodes CASSQVTGLDRYEQYF.

This chain links TRBV18 with TRBJ2-1, with 10 bases matching TRBD1. V lost 6 bases, J lost 1 base, and 9 bases stayed unmatched. From germline, CDR1 is KGHSH and CDR2 LQKENI. There are 17 residues in the CDR3. The CDR3, as DNA: TGTGCCAGCTCCCTGTTGACAGGGGGCGAATCCTACAATGAGCAGTTCTTC. Its protein is CASSLLTGGESYNEQFF.

The chain couples TRBV5-4 to TRBJ2-3; D unresolved. Deletions cut 4 bases from V and 3 bases from J, with 6 bases between. CDR3 length equals 12 residues. CDR1 SGHNT and CDR2 YYREEE come from the germline V gene (reference sequence). The chain's CDR3 is CASSQQTDTQYF. The CDR3 region has the DNA TGTGCCAGCAGCCAACAGACAGATACGCAGTATTTT.

This clone was counted once. This rearrangement joins TRBV4-1 to TRBJ1-5; 7 positions match TRBD1. Germline trimming cut 0 bases from V and 1 base from J; bases unmatched to any gene: 0. This CDR3 contains 15 residues. Germline assignment: CDR1 MGHRA and CDR2 YSYEKL. Here the CDR3 DNA reads TGCGCCAGCAGCCAAGACAGGGGGAGCAATCAGCCCCAGCATTTT. This sequence encodes CASSQDRGSNQPQHF.

The chain uses TRBV4-1 and TRBJ1-1, with TRBD1 matching over 7 bases. The CDR3 spans 16 residues. After removal of 1 base from V and 8 bases from J, the junction contained 13 bases not matched to a gene. Germline values: CDR1 MGHRA, CDR2 YSYEKL. Here the CDR3 reads CASSQASLDRRGEAFF. Written as DNA, the CDR3 is TGCGCCAGCAGCCAAGCCTCTCTGGACAGGCGAGGGGAAGCTTTCTTT.

This clone is a singleton in its sample. The CDR3 sequence: CAWSHGQGNQPQHF. The CDR3 DNA sequence: TGTGCCTGGAGTCACGGACAGGGCAATCAGCCCCAGCATTTT. The rearrangement uses TRBV30 and TRBJ1-5; 7 bases are a match to TRBD1. Germline CDR1 is GTSNPN and CDR2 is SVGIG (reference sequence). The CDR3 sequence is 14 residues long. J was trimmed by 2 bases and V by 2 bases; bases with no gene match: 3.

Only one count was recorded for this clone. V and J are TRBV28 and TRBJ1-2; TRBD1 agrees at 9 bases. V lost 5 bases, J lost 0 bases, and 1 base stayed unmatched. This CDR3 region has 14 residues. CDR1 MDHEN and CDR2 SYDVKM come from the germline V gene. CDR3 sequence (DNA): TGTGCCAGCAGTAGGGACAGGGCTAACTATGGCTACACCTTC. Translating gives CASSRDRANYGYTF.

This chain links TRBV30 with TRBJ1-5; the match to TRBD1 covers 8 bases. Trimming removed 5 bases from V and 7 bases from J; junction bases left unmatched: 7. This CDR3 is built from 13 residues. Germline V gene sequence: CDR1 GTSNPN, CDR2 SVGIG (reference sequence). CDR3 in amino acids: CAWSTGERQPQHF. CDR3 sequence (DNA): TGTGCCTGGTCGACAGGGGAACGGCAGCCCCAGCATTTT.

This chain joins TRBV7-8 and TRBJ2-3; D remains unclear. Trimming shortened V by 5 bases and J by 1 base, and 16 bases separated the two germline ends. The CDR3 is 16 residues long. Germline CDR1 reads SGHVS; CDR2 reads FQNEAQ. This CDR3 is CASSLFPLVGTDTQYF. The CDR3 region has the DNA TGTGCCAGCAGCCTTTTTCCCTTAGTGGGCACAGATACGCAGTATTTT.

V is TRBV19 and J is TRBJ1-1; D gene unclear. CDR1 LNHDA and CDR2 SQIVND come from the germline V gene (reference sequence). Deletions cut 8 bases from V and 2 bases from J, with 15 bases between. The CDR3 covers 14 residues. The CDR3 DNA follows: TGTGCCAGTTCTCGGAGAGAACCCAACACTGAAGCTTTCTTT. Its protein is CASSRREPNTEAFF.

The chain joins TRBV6-6 to TRBJ2-2, with 11 bases that match TRBD2. Trimming at V came to 6 bases and at J to 6 bases, leaving 15 bases not matched to a gene. The CDR3 has 18 residues. Looked up from germline, CDR1 is MNHNY and CDR2 is SVGAGI (reference sequence). CDR3 residues: CASRRLAGGPESAGELFF. The CDR3 bases are TGTGCCAGCAGGCGATTAGCGGGAGGGCCAGAATCGGCCGGGGAGCTGTTTTTT.

The V and J genes are TRBV28 and TRBJ2-1, with TRBD2 as a possible D gene (5 bases). V lost 6 bases and J 0 bases, leaving 6 bases between the germline ends. The CDR3 spans 13 residues. Per germline, CDR1 MDHEN and CDR2 SYDVKM. CDR3 nucleotide sequence: TGTGCCAGCAGGAGGGACTCCTACAATGAGCAGTTCTTC. Amino acid sequence: CASRRDSYNEQFF.

The chain has TRBV5-6 and TRBJ1-1; 7 nucleotides line up with TRBD1. V shed 4 bases, J shed 11 bases, and the junction held 14 bases outside the gene matches. Germline assignment: CDR1 SGHDT and CDR2 YYEEEE. This CDR3 contains 14 residues. CDR3 sequence reads: CASSTLKAGQRAFF. CDR3 in DNA: TGTGCCAGCAGCACCCTAAAGGCGGGACAGCGGGCTTTCTTT.

Here the CDR3 reads CASSTLAGDGETQYF. Here the CDR3 DNA reads TGTGCCAGCAGCACCCTAGCGGGAGATGGAGAGACCCAGTACTTC. The chain recombines TRBV5-6 with TRBJ2-5, with 10 bases fitting TRBD2. Germline-derived CDR1 and CDR2 are SGHDT and YYEEEE. Losses at the gene ends were 4 bases for V and 4 bases for J; bases not matched to a gene: 7. The CDR3 loop spans 15 amino acids.

The gene calls are TRBV4-1 and TRBJ2-1; 10 bases align to TRBD1. J gave up 6 bases and V 2 bases, and 1 base lay outside the gene matches. CDR3 length equals 14 residues. Germline V gene sequence: CDR1 MGHRA, CDR2 YSYEKL. In DNA, the CDR3 is TGCGCCAGCAGCCAACGGACAGGGGGCAATGAGCAGTTCTTC. Its translation is CASSQRTGGNEQFF.

CDR3 sequence reads: CASSAGAGNQPQHF. The CDR3 DNA reads TGTGCCAGCTCAGCAGGGGCGGGCAATCAGCCCCAGCATTTT. The V gene is TRBV18, the J gene TRBJ1-5, with TRBD1 as a possible D gene (6 bases). Deletions cut 5 bases from V and 2 bases from J, with 10 bases between. Looked up from germline, CDR1 is KGHSH and CDR2 is LQKENI. The CDR3 contains 14 residues.